These T cell receptor beta chains were read from a single sample in a study of shared clonotypes between healthy human individuals. Clones were read by immunoSEQ multiplex PCR, and TCRdb kept only the in-frame ones, dropping some. The data show about 2.4 million clones, with roughly 93% seen just once and approximately 0.37% held by the top ten. What was sequenced was naive CD4+ T cells from PBMCs. These receptors all stem from a man aged 18 to 29 in good health. Some clones in this sample may be carry-over from other donors' samples. CDR3s include the opening cysteine and the closing phenylalanine or tryptophan. D genes are given only for firm matches. Rows may omit the clone size; those that give it use once, few, many or a size class.

J	size	V	D	DNA	CDR3
TRBJ2-7	NA	TRBV7-2	NA	TGTGCCAGCAGCGGACGGTTGGCCTCCTCCTACGAGCAGTACTTC	CASSGRLASSYEQYF
TRBJ2-7	NA	TRBV5-1	TRBD2	TGCGCCAGCAGCTCGGGACTAGCGGGAGTTCGCGAGCAGTACTTC	CASSSGLAGVREQYF
TRBJ2-5	once	TRBV18	TRBD1	TGTGCCAGCTCCCCAGCCTCGGACAGGGGAAGGGAGACCCAGTACTTC	CASSPASDRGRETQYF
TRBJ2-6	NA	TRBV19	NA	TGTGCCAGTAGTATAGAAAACTTCTCTGGGGCCAACGTCCTGACTTTC	CASSIENFSGANVLTF
TRBJ2-3	NA	TRBV28	TRBD1	TGTGCCAGCAGTTCAACAGGGGTCACAGATACGCAGTATTTT	CASSSTGVTDTQYF
TRBJ2-3	NA	TRBV6-4	NA	TGTGCCAGCAGTGACGGGCAGGGCCCAGATACGCAGTATTTT	CASSDGQGPDTQYF
TRBJ2-7	NA	TRBV5-1	NA	TGCGCCAGCAGCTTGGACCCCGACAGACTCTACGAGCAGTACTTC	CASSLDPDRLYEQYF
TRBJ2-7	NA	TRBV25-1	TRBD2	TGTGCCAGCAGTGAGTCGGGGGGGATGGGTGTCTCCTACGAGCAGTACTTC	CASSESGGMGVSYEQYF
TRBJ2-7	NA	TRBV5-5	TRBD1	TGTGCCAGCAGTTACCCAGGACAGGACCCCTACGAGCAGTACTTC	CASSYPGQDPYEQYF
TRBJ2-1	NA	TRBV11-2	TRBD2	TGTGCCAGCAGCTCCTCTCGGACTAGCGGGTCCTACAATGAGCAGTTCTTC	CASSSSRTSGSYNEQFF
TRBJ2-3	NA	TRBV15	NA	TGTGCCACCGGACTCAAACGGGGAGGGGGCCCGGGAGATACGCAGTATTTT	CATGLKRGGGPGDTQYF
TRBJ1-6	NA	TRBV6-5	NA	TGTGCCAGCAGTTACAAGGGTGGGGAATCGAATTCACCCCTCCACTTT	CASSYKGGESNSPLHF
TRBJ2-1	NA	TRBV6-6	TRBD2	TGTGCCAGCGGTACCGGGACTAGCGTTATCAATGAGCAGTTCTTC	CASGTGTSVINEQFF
TRBJ1-2	NA	TRBV2	NA	TGTGCCAGCAGTGAGGGCGCAATAGCTAACTATGGCTACACCTTC	CASSEGAIANYGYTF
TRBJ1-1	NA	TRBV7-9	NA	TGTGCCAGCAGCTTAGCAGGGGGTAACACTGAAGCTTTCTTT	CASSLAGGNTEAFF
TRBJ1-2	NA	TRBV7-9	NA	TGTGCCAGCAGCTTAGAGTATGGCTACACCTTC	CASSLEYGYTF
TRBJ1-4	NA	TRBV14	TRBD1	TGTGCCAGCAGCCAGACAGGGGGCGCGGGTGAAAAACTGTTTTTT	CASSQTGGAGEKLFF
TRBJ2-5	NA	TRBV7-2	TRBD1	TGTGCCAGCAGCCCCAATGGACAGGGGCGGTGGGAGACCCAGTACTTC	CASSPNGQGRWETQYF
TRBJ1-5	NA	TRBV4-1	NA	TGCGCCAGCAGCCAAGGCGGATATGGCACTCAGCCCCAGCATTTT	CASSQGGYGTQPQHF
TRBJ2-3	NA	TRBV27	NA	TGTGCCAGCAGTTTTTGGGGGGGACACGTTAGCACAGATACGCAGTATTTT	CASSFWGGHVSTDTQYF
TRBJ2-1	NA	TRBV7-3	TRBD1	TGTGCCAGCAGCTTCGGGACAGGGGTGGTGAATGAGCAGTTCTTC	CASSFGTGVVNEQFF
TRBJ2-5	once	TRBV19	NA	TGTGCGGCGGGACAGCAAGAGACCCAGTACTTC	CAAGQQETQYF
TRBJ1-2	NA	TRBV19	TRBD1	TGTGCCAGTAGCCCCGACAGGGCTTATGGCTACACCTTC	CASSPDRAYGYTF
TRBJ1-5	NA	TRBV15	NA	TGTGCCACCTGTAGGGGCAATCAGCCCCAGCATTTT	CATCRGNQPQHF
TRBJ2-1	NA	TRBV10-3	NA	TGTGCCACCAAGGGTAGCGGAAACAATGAGCAGTTCTTC	CATKGSGNNEQFF
TRBJ2-7	NA	TRBV2	TRBD2	TGTGCCAGCACTCTGGGACTAGGACCTGGCGAGCAGTACTTC	CASTLGLGPGEQYF
TRBJ2-3	NA	TRBV7-3	NA	TGTGCCAGCAGCCGCAGGGGAGGTTTAGCAGATACGCAGTATTTT	CASSRRGGLADTQYF
TRBJ1-5	NA	TRBV21-1	NA	TGTGCCAGCAGCATCGTGGGGGGTCAGCCCCAGCATTTT	CASSIVGGQPQHF
TRBJ1-4	NA	TRBV28	NA	TGTGCCAGCACCGCCGGGACAACTAATGAAAAACTGTTTTTT	CASTAGTTNEKLFF